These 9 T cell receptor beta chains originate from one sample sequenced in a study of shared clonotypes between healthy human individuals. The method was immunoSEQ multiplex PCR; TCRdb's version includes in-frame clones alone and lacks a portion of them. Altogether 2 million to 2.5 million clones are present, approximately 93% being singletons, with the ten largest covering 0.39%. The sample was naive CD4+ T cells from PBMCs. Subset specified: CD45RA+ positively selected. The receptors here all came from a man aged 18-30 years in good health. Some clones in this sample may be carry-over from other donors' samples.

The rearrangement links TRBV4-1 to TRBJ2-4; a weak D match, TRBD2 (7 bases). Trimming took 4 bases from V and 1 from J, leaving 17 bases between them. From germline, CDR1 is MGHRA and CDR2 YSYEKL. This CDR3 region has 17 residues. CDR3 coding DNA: TGCGCCAGCAGCCCCGGACAGATTAGCGGGGCCAAAAACATTCAGTACTTC. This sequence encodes CASSPGQISGAKNIQYF.

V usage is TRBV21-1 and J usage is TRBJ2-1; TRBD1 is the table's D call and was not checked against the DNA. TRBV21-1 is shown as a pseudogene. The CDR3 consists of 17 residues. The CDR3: CASSKQGPGQGSNEQFF. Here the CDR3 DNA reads TGTGCCAGCAGCAAACAGGGCCCGGGACAGGGGTCCAATGAGCAGTTCTTC.

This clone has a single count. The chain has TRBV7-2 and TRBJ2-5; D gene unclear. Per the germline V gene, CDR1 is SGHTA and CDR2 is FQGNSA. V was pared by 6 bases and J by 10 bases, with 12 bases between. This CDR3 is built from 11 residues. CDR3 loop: CASSPGSGQYF. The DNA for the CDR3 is TGTGCCAGCAGTCCTGGAAGTGGCCAGTACTTC. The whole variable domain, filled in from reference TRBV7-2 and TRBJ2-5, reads GAGVSQSPSNKVTEKGKDVELRCDPISGHTALYWYRQSLGQGLEFLIYFQGNSAPDKSGLPSDRFSAERTGGSVSTLTIQRTQQEDSAVYLCASSPGSGQYFGPGTRLLVL.

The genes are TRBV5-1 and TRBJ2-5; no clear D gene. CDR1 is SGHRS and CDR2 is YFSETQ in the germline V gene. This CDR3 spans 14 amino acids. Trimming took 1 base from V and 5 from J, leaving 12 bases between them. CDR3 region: CASSLILGTETQYF. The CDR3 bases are TGCGCCAGCAGCTTGATTCTTGGAACGGAGACCCAGTACTTC. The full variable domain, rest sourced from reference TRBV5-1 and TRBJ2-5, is KAGVTQTPRYLIKTRGQQVTLSCSPISGHRSVSWYQQTPGQGLQFLFEYFSETQRNKGNFPGRFSGRQFSNSRSEMNVSTLELGDSALYLCASSLILGTETQYFGPGTRLLVL.

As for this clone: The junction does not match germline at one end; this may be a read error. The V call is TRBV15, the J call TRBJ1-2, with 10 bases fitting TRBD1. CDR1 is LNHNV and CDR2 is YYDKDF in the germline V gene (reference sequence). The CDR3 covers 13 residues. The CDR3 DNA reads TGTGCCACCAGCAGAGCGGGACAGGGGAGAGAGGCCTTC. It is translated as CATSRAGQGREAF.

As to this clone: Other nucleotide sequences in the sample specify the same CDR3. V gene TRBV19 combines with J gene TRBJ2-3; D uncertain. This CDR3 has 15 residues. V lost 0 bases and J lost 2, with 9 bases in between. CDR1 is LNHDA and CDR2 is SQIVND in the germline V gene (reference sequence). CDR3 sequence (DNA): TGTGCCAGTAGTATAGATCTGAGGTCCACAGATACGCAGTATTTT. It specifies CASSIDLRSTDTQYF. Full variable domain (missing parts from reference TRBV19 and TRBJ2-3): DGGITQSPKYLFRKEGQNVTLSCEQNLNHDAMYWYRQDPGQGLRLIYYSQIVNDFQKGDIAEGYSVSREKKESFPLTVTSAQKNPTAFYLCASSIDLRSTDTQYFGPGTRLTVL.

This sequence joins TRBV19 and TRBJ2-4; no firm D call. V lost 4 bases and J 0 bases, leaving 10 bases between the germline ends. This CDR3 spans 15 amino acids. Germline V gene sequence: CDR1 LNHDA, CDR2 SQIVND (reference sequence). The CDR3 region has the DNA TGTGCCAGTAGTACCCTAGGAGTAGCCAAAAACATTCAGTACTTC. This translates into CASSTLGVAKNIQYF.

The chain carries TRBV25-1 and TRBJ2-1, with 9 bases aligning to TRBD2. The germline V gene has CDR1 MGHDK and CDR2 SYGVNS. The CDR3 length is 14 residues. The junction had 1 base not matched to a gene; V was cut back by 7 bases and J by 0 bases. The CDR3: CASKLAGSYNEQFF. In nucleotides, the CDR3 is TGTGCCAGCAAACTAGCGGGCTCCTACAATGAGCAGTTCTTC.

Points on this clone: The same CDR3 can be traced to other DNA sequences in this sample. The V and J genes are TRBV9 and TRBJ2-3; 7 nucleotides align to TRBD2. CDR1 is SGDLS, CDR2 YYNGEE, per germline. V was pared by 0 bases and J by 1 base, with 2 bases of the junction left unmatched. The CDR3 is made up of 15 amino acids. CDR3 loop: CASSVVTSGTDTQYF. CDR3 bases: TGTGCCAGCAGCGTAGTCACTAGCGGCACAGATACGCAGTATTTT.